Shown below are 23 T cell receptor beta chains from a single sample sequenced in a study of blood T cells in healthy people across ages. Alongside a J-beta primer mix, a sample-barcoded 5' primer served in a second PCR lasting 7 to 11 cycles. MiXCR, applied by TCRdb to the 5' RACE reads, yields one record per CDR3 protein. This table has around 1,800,000 distinct CDR3 sequences, 30% to 40% appearing once. Sequences were obtained from blood. The receptor set was obtained from a human donor in good health.

This clonotype occurred a few times. The chain combines TRBV5-1 with TRBJ2-1; D gene unclear. Trimming took 0 bases from V and 12 from J, leaving 7 bases between them. The CDR3 is made up of 11 amino acids. In germline, CDR1 is SGHRS, CDR2 YFSETQ. The CDR3, as DNA: TGCGCCAGCAGCTTGGAGGGAAGGCAGTTCTTC. It codes for CASSLEGRQFF. Filled out from reference TRBV5-1 and TRBJ2-1, the complete variable domain reads KAGVTQTPRYLIKTRGQQVTLSCSPISGHRSVSWYQQTPGQGLQFLFEYFSETQRNKGNFPGRFSGRQFSNSRSEMNVSTLELGDSALYLCASSLEGRQFFGPGTRLTVL.

The CDR3 nucleotides read TGTGCCAGCAGCCCCGAGGCAGGGTCTTACTACGAGCAGTACTTC. The encoded protein is CASSPEAGSYYEQYF. This chain links TRBV6-6 with TRBJ2-7, with D tentatively TRBD1 (5 bases). V was clipped by 6 bases and J by 3 bases, with 18 bases between them. Germline V gene lookup returns CDR1 MNHNY and CDR2 SVGAGI (reference sequence). The CDR3 covers 15 residues.

The chain combines TRBV30 with TRBJ2-5, with D maybe TRBD2 (6 bases). V was trimmed by 0 bases and J by 11 bases, leaving 19 bases between them. The CDR3 has 14 amino acids. CDR1 is GTSNPN and CDR2 is SVGIG in the germline V gene (reference sequence). The CDR3 is CAWSVLDQGGEQYF. CDR3 nucleotides: TGTGCCTGGAGTGTTTTGGACCAAGGCGGGGAGCAGTACTTC.

The gene calls are TRBV20-1 and TRBJ2-1, with 13 bases matching TRBD2. Per the germline V gene, CDR1 is DFQATT and CDR2 is SNEGSKA (reference sequence). J was trimmed by 5 bases and V by 4 bases; bases with no gene match: 2. The CDR3 covers 14 residues. Here the CDR3 DNA reads TGCAGTGCTAAAGGACTAGCGGGGGACAATGAGCAGTTCTTC. This gives the protein CSAKGLAGDNEQFF.

Remarks on this clonotype: Relative to the germline gene, one junction end is altered; a read error may explain this. The V and J genes are TRBV6-2 or TRBV6-3 and TRBJ2-5; a possible D gene is TRBD1 (5 bases). The DNA end favors TRBJ2-7, so the J call may be wrong. The CDR3 spans 16 residues. The germline gives CDR1 MNHEY, CDR2 SVGEGT. This chain's CDR3 is CASSHSTRTLPYEQYF. The DNA for the CDR3 is TGTGCCAGCAGTCACTCGACCCGGACACTCCCCTACGAGCAGTACTTC.

The rearrangement uses TRBV29-1 and TRBJ1-1; the D gene is possibly TRBD1 (5 bases). The CDR3 has 13 amino acids. Trimming stripped 7 bases from V and 5 bases from J, with 17 bases between. Looked up from germline, CDR1 is SQVTM and CDR2 is ANQGSEA. The CDR3 bases are TGCAGCGCGAACCTCCGGGGGGAGACTGAAGCTTTCTTT. This translates into CSANLRGETEAFF.

This clonotype was recorded a few times. The V gene is TRBV20-1, the J gene TRBJ2-5; D not certain. The CDR3 totals 13 residues. Germline V lookup: CDR1 DFQATT, CDR2 SNEGSKA (reference sequence). Deletions cut 2 bases from V and 2 bases from J, with 9 bases between. This CDR3 is CSARNHFQETQYF. For the CDR3, the DNA is TGCAGTGCTAGAAACCACTTTCAAGAGACCCAGTACTTC.

The chain couples TRBV7-2 to TRBJ2-7; 8 bases are shared with TRBD2. The germline V gene has CDR1 SGHTA and CDR2 FQGNSA. This CDR3 comprises 14 residues. The junction had 1 base not matched to a gene; V was cut back by 0 bases and J by 3 bases. Written as DNA, the CDR3 is TGTGCCAGCAGCTTAGCTAGCGGGAACTACGAGCAGTACTTC. Residues: CASSLASGNYEQYF.

This clonotype was detected once. One end of the junction does not line up with germline, which may come from a read error. This chain uses TRBV12-3 or TRBV12-4 with TRBJ2-5; the D gene is possibly TRBD1 (6 bases). The CDR3 has 13 residues. CDR3 sequence (DNA): TGTGTCAGCGGCCCTCAGGGGCGAGAGACCCAGTACTTC. Residues: CVSGPQGRETQYF.

This clonotype has a handful of counts. The chain joins TRBV7-2 to TRBJ2-3; tentative D call: TRBD2 (5 bases). Per the germline V gene, CDR1 is SGHTA and CDR2 is FQGNSA. The CDR3 is made up of 15 amino acids. V gave up 5 bases and J gave up 6 bases, with 18 bases separating them. CDR3 sequence: CASSLGLAGWDTQYF. The CDR3 DNA reads as TGTGCCAGCAGCCTCGGACTCGCCGGTTGGGATACGCAGTATTTT.

The chain uses TRBV20-1 and TRBJ1-1, with D uncertain. CDR3 length equals 14 residues. Germline lookup yields CDR1 DFQATT and CDR2 SNEGSKA (reference sequence). V was cut by 0 bases and J by 1 base, with 9 bases left in between. The CDR3 coding sequence is TGCAGTGCTAGAGATCGAGTCAGGAACACTGAAGCTTTCTTT. Translated: CSARDRVRNTEAFF.

J is TRBJ2-7 and V is TRBV9; 8 nucleotides agree with TRBD1. The V gene end was trimmed by 3 bases and the J gene end by 7 bases; junction bases not matched to a gene: 12. Germline CDR1 reads SGDLS; CDR2 reads YYNGEE. The CDR3 is 15 residues long. The CDR3 coding sequence is TGTGCCAGCAGCGAGCAGACCGGGACAGGTCAGGAGCAGTACTTC. Amino acid sequence: CASSEQTGTGQEQYF. The full variable domain, in which reference TRBV9 and TRBJ2-7 provide the parts outside the CDR3, is DSGVTQTPKHLITATGQRVTLRCSPRSGDLSVYWYQQSLDQGLQFLIQYYNGEERAKGNILERFSAQQFPDLHSELNLSSLELGDSALYFCASSEQTGTGQEQYFGPGTRLTVT.

This clonotype was found a few times. V and J are TRBV7-9 and TRBJ1-6, with a weak D call TRBD1 (5 bases). V was shortened by 1 base and J by 9 bases, with 10 bases between the two germline ends. Germline V gene sequence: CDR1 SEHNR, CDR2 FQNEAQ (reference sequence). This CDR3 region has 14 residues. The CDR3 reads CASSLGGLASPLHF. The CDR3 bases are TGTGCCAGCAGCTTAGGGGGACTCGCTTCACCCCTCCACTTT.

The genes are TRBV10-3 and TRBJ1-1; possibly TRBD1 for D (6 bases). The V and J ends lost 1 base and 0 bases respectively, with 9 bases between them. This CDR3 region has 15 residues. Germline V lookup: CDR1 ENHRY, CDR2 SYGVKD. The CDR3 DNA is TGTGCCATCAGTGAGTGGGGACAACTGAACACTGAAGCTTTCTTT. This codes for CAISEWGQLNTEAFF.

This rearrangement joins TRBV29-1 to TRBJ1-2; D is ambiguous. Germline V gene lookup returns CDR1 SQVTM and CDR2 ANQGSEA. The V end lost 4 bases, the J end lost 8 bases, and 14 bases lay between the germline ends. This CDR3 comprises 12 residues. The CDR3 DNA reads as TGCAGCGTTGGAGAGGTTGAGGCGGGCTACACCTTC. Translating it yields CSVGEVEAGYTF.

This clonotype came up a few times. The junction shows a germline mismatch at one end, possibly a read error. The chain employs TRBV27 and TRBJ2-7; no clear D gene. There are 14 residues in the CDR3. The germline CDR1 and CDR2 sequences are MNHEY and SMNVEV (reference sequence). The CDR3 DNA follows: TGTGCCAGCAGTTTAACTGGTGGCTCCTACGGGCAGTACTTC. This translates into CASSLTGGSYGQYF.

The rearrangement links TRBV9 to TRBJ2-3; 9 positions agree with TRBD2. Trimming took 4 bases from V and 6 from J; bases not matched to a gene: 9. The CDR3 consists of 15 residues. Germline V gene data show CDR1 as SGDLS and CDR2 as YYNGEE. The chain's CDR3 is CASSPWRGGQDTQYF. CDR3 coding DNA: TGTGCCAGCAGCCCTTGGCGGGGGGGCCAGGATACGCAGTATTTT.

V and J are TRBV15 and TRBJ2-5; D ambiguous. CDR1 and CDR2 (germline): LNHNV, YYDKDF (reference sequence). Trimming removed 0 bases from V and 5 bases from J, with 16 bases in between. The CDR3 loop spans 16 amino acids. This chain's CDR3 is CATSRDLSRKEETQYF. CDR3 DNA sequence: TGTGCCACCAGCAGAGATTTGAGCAGGAAGGAGGAGACCCAGTACTTC.

This clonotype was detected only a few times. CDR3 nucleotides: TGTGCCAGCAGCTTAGAGGTCAGAACCTACGAGCAGTACTTC. This translates into CASSLEVRTYEQYF. This chain joins TRBV7-6 and TRBJ2-7, with D hard to call. Germline CDR1 is SGHVS and CDR2 is FNYEAQ. The length of the CDR3 is 14 residues. V lost 1 base and J 2 bases, leaving 9 bases between the germline ends.

This clonotype has a handful of counts. The chain links TRBV28 to TRBJ1-1, with no clear D. Germline CDR1 MDHEN, CDR2 SYDVKM. The CDR3 length is 14 residues. Trimming removed 6 bases from V and 5 bases from J, with 16 bases in between. The CDR3 reads CASREELEGTEAFF. The CDR3 DNA sequence: TGTGCCAGCAGGGAGGAATTAGAGGGAACTGAAGCTTTCTTT.

The chain combines TRBV4-3 with TRBJ2-5; TRBD2 aligns across 9 bases. Germline assignment: CDR1 LGHNA and CDR2 YSLEER. This CDR3 has 16 residues. V was pared by 5 bases and J by 2 bases, with 9 bases of the junction left unmatched. CDR3 DNA sequence: TGCGCCAGCAGCGAATTCTTTAGCGGGAGACAAGAGACCCAGTACTTC. It yields the protein CASSEFFSGRQETQYF.

This clonotype has just a few counts. This rearrangement joins TRBV7-2 to TRBJ1-2, with a tentative D call TRBD1 (5 bases). The CDR3 spans 16 residues. V gave up 5 bases and J gave up 0 bases, with 16 bases separating them. Germline V CDR1 and CDR2: SGHTA, FQGNSA. CDR3 nucleotides: TGTGCCAGCAGCGTACACGGGACGGCACCTAACTATGGCTACACCTTC. Its protein is CASSVHGTAPNYGYTF.

The chain links TRBV20-1 to TRBJ2-3; D perhaps matches TRBD2 (6 bases). Germline V gene data show CDR1 as DFQATT and CDR2 as SNEGSKA (reference sequence). V was trimmed by 1 base and J by 3 bases, leaving 17 bases between them. This CDR3 region has 16 residues. The CDR3 spells CSARGRRGGSTDTQYF. In DNA, the CDR3 is TGCAGTGCTAGAGGTAGGAGGGGAGGATCGACAGATACGCAGTATTTT.